The text below deals with one T cell receptor (beta chain). TCRdb keeps only in-frame clones here, not all; method: immunoSEQ multiplex PCR. Among about 180,000 clones listed, 75% to 90% were seen once. This entry belongs to a study of blood T cell repertoires in COVID-19. Study summary: The United States, Italy and Spain were the sources of the acute and convalescent COVID-19 samples.

V was pared by 4 bases and J by 3 bases, with 7 bases of the junction left unmatched. The length of the CDR3 is 16 residues. CDR1 and CDR2 (germline): SGHRS, YFSETQ. One Seattle source followed patients from active infection through their disease course. The TCR comes from a woman in her seventies with COVID-19, enrolled during active disease. This chain uses TRBV5-1 with TRBJ2-3; 11 bases match TRBD2. Material for sequencing was peripheral blood. CDR3 coding DNA: TGCGCCAGCAGCAGTACACTAGCGGGAGCTACAGATACGCAGTATTTT. It yields the protein CASSSTLAGATDTQYF.